This T cell receptor (beta chain) was captured in a study of low-dose radiotherapy and immunotherapy resistance in tumors. The overall study: Administration of intravenous cyclophosphamide at 200 mg/m2 took place every two weeks, one day before radiation and immunotherapy.

This clonotype was observed at least ten times. Trimming removed 1 base from V and 7 bases from J, with 17 bases in between. The CDR3 is 15 residues long. CDR1 is SGHNT, CDR2 YYREEE, per germline (reference sequence). Time point of the sample: after trial treatment. Regarding treatment: LDRT plus nivolumab, ipilimumab, low-dose cyclophosphamide and aspirin (RACIN trial). The study gave donors nivolumab, ipilimumab, aspirin, low-dose cyclophosphamide and low-dose radiotherapy. Patients with advanced, tumor-infiltrating lymphocyte-negative solid tumors were eligible. Gene-specific TRAV and TRBV primers were used for first-strand cDNA, covering alpha and beta chains. A roughly 22-cycle PCR with a constant-region primer and V-primer adapter amplified TCRs. TCRdb reanalysed the reads using MiXCR and keeps one entry per CDR3 protein. The table has more than 70,000 distinct CDR3 sequences, 20% to 25% seen once.

The chain joins TRBV5-4 to TRBJ1-1; possible D gene TRBD1, 5 bases. The TCR sequence derives from a female donor with ovarian cancer. The sequencing here drew on PBMCs, taken after low-dose radiotherapy plus immunotherapy. CDR3 DNA: TGTGCCAGCAGCTTGACCAGGGCGATGTCAAGTGAAGCTTTCTTT. Translation: CASSLTRAMSSEAFF.